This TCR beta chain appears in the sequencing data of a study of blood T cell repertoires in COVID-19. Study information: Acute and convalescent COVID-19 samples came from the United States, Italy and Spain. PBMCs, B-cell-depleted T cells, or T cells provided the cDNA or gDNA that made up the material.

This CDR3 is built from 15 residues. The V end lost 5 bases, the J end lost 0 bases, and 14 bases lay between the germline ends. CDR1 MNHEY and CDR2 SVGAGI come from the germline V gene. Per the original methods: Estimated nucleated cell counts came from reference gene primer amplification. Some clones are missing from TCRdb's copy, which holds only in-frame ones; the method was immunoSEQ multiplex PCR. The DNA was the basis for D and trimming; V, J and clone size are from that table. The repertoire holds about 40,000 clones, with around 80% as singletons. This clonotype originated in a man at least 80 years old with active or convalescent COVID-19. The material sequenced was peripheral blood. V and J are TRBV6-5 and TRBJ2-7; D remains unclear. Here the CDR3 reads CASSPQVKSSYEQYF. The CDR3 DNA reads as TGTGCCAGCAGTCCTCAGGTGAAAAGCTCCTACGAGCAGTACTTC.